The next 6 T cell receptor beta chains were all read from a single sample in a study of T cell repertoires in cytomegalovirus infection (dated by TCRdb to about 2019). This sample was sequenced with an Illumina HiSeq 1500. Clones were called with MiXCR by TCRdb after fastp trimmed the public reads at Q25, and only in-frame beta chains were retained. Under each unique CDR3 protein, matching rows form one entry showing the most common genes and DNA. This sample gives around 740,000 distinct CDR3 sequences in total; 35% of them show up just once. Around 2.6% of the sample belongs to the ten largest clones. Sequencing input: PBMCs. These receptors all stem from a human donor in good health (CMV status not recorded). Some clones in this sample may be carry-over from other donors' samples.

In this sample, this clonotype turned up a few times. The chain couples TRBV18 to TRBJ2-7; TRBD2 aligns across 13 bases. CDR1 and CDR2 (germline): KGHSH, LQKENI. Trimming removed 0 bases from V and 5 bases from J; junction bases left unmatched: 4. This CDR3 spans 16 amino acids. CDR3 DNA sequence: TGTGCCAGCTCACCACCTTCTGGACTAGCGGGAGACGAGCAGTACTTC. Its protein product is CASSPPSGLAGDEQYF.

The chain has TRBV7-8 and TRBJ2-5; TRBD2 matches at 9 bases. CDR3 length equals 14 residues. CDR1 and CDR2 (germline): SGHVS, FQNEAQ. V shed 5 bases, J shed 3 bases, and the junction held 4 bases outside the gene matches. The CDR3 bases are TGTGCCAGCAGCCCAGGGACTAGCAAAGAGACCCAGTACTTC. Protein product: CASSPGTSKETQYF.

This clonotype was observed a few times. V is TRBV27 and J is TRBJ2-7; 10 positions agree with TRBD2. J gave up 2 bases and V 3 bases, and 7 bases lay outside the gene matches. CDR1 is MNHEY, CDR2 SMNVEV, per germline (reference sequence). The CDR3 runs 16 residues. CDR3 in amino acids: CASSLGGLAATYEQYF. The CDR3, as DNA: TGTGCCAGCAGTTTGGGAGGACTAGCGGCTACCTACGAGCAGTACTTC.

The CDR3 loop is CASRYGRQETQYF. DNA of the CDR3: TGTGCCAGCAGGTATGGTAGACAAGAGACCCAGTACTTC. This chain uses TRBV7-2 with TRBJ2-5; D gene ambiguous. The V end lost 6 bases, the J end lost 2 bases, and 10 bases lay between the germline ends. CDR1 is SGHTA and CDR2 is FQGNSA in the germline V gene. This CDR3 comprises 13 residues.

The chain carries TRBV20-1 and TRBJ2-2, with D possibly being TRBD2 (5 bases). This CDR3 spans 15 amino acids. Germline V gene sequence: CDR1 DFQATT, CDR2 SNEGSKA (reference sequence). Trimming left V 5 bases short and J 6 bases short, with 19 bases between. The CDR3: CSAPEIDTEAGELFF. For the CDR3, the DNA is TGCAGTGCTCCTGAAATAGACACGGAGGCCGGGGAGCTGTTTTTT.

The chain carries TRBV7-2 and TRBJ2-7; D remains ambiguous. The CDR3 totals 15 residues. Deletions cut 5 bases from V and 3 bases from J, with 17 bases between. Germline-derived CDR1 and CDR2 are SGHTA and FQGNSA. DNA for the CDR3: TGTGCCAGCAGCCGAGAGGCAGGCCTGAACTACGAGCAGTACTTC. Its translation is CASSREAGLNYEQYF.